The entry below describes one T cell receptor beta chain. The antigen remains undetermined. V was pared by 3 bases and J by 4 bases, with 6 bases of the junction left unmatched. The CDR3 consists of 15 residues. Looked up from germline, CDR1 is LNHDA and CDR2 is SQIVND (reference sequence). Using immunoSEQ multiplex PCR, the repertoire was profiled, and TCRdb retains in-frame clones only, with some absent. This table has around 7,200 clones, around 48% appearing once. These data belong to a study of neoadjuvant anti-PD-1 for oral cavity cancer. The overall study: Nivolumab at 3 mg/kg was mostly given biweekly, three to four doses, pre-surgery. General study findings and limits: Pretreatment Treg/Th17 ratio correlated inversely with post-treatment tumor clonality. TCR analyses covered only a few patients per response group.

This chain links TRBV19 with TRBJ2-3; 8 bases are shared with TRBD2. The starting material was tumor tissue, obtained before nivolumab (anti-PD-1) treatment. This TCR came from a person between 35 and 79 years old with oral cavity squamous cell carcinoma. The CDR3 coding sequence is TGTGCCAGTAGTATTTCGGGAGGGCCGTCAGATACGCAGTATTTT. Its protein product is CASSISGGPSDTQYF.